The text below deals with one T cell receptor beta chain. Its antigen remains unknown. With V trimmed by 5 bases and J by 3 bases, 5 bases remained unmatched. Germline V CDR1 and CDR2: SGHTA, FQGTGA. CDR3 length equals 14 residues. This specimen belongs to a study of beta chain features in type 1 diabetes. In the study overall: Similarity in age, gender and cell yields was seen between patients and healthy donors. Study observations and caveats: Patients' naive, central memory and Treg TCRB repertoires seemed closer to one another than those of healthy donors. The study found moderately but significantly shorter TCRB CDR3s in all four CD4+ subsets of Type 1 diabetes patients. PCR might preferentially amplify shorter templates, equally in patients and controls.

Every isolated RNA sample was fully reverse transcribed, so sequencing captured expressed TCRB transcripts. This table comes from immunoSEQ multiplex PCR, and its TCRdb copy is limited to in-frame clones, with some not included. The data hold about 650,000 clones, with around 11% observed a single time. Sorted populations all had greater than 98% purity. Sequenced input: naive CD4+ T cells from blood. The genes are TRBV7-3 and TRBJ2-3, with 7 bases lining up with TRBD1. The receptor comes from a man aged 25-40 years with type 1 diabetes. CDR3 amino acids: CASSIGGPTDTQYF. CDR3 nucleotides: TGTGCCAGCAGCATAGGGGGCCCTACAGATACGCAGTATTTT.